This TCR beta chain came from a study of blood T cell repertoires in COVID-19. The CDR3 has 13 residues. The V and J ends lost 3 bases and 4 bases respectively, with 9 bases between them. Germline CDR1 reads MDHEN; CDR2 reads SYDVKM. Profiling relied on immunoSEQ multiplex PCR, and the TCRdb table lists in-frame clones only, not all of them. Of about 260,000 clones listed, 84% are singletons. This clone occurred once. This rearrangement joins TRBV28 to TRBJ2-5, with D perhaps TRBD1 (5 bases). This sequence originates from a human donor in a cohort sampled during active COVID-19. The specimen sequenced was peripheral blood. CDR3 in amino acids: CASSLPGLETQYF. For the CDR3, the DNA is TGTGCCAGCAGTTTGCCAGGGCTAGAGACCCAGTACTTC.